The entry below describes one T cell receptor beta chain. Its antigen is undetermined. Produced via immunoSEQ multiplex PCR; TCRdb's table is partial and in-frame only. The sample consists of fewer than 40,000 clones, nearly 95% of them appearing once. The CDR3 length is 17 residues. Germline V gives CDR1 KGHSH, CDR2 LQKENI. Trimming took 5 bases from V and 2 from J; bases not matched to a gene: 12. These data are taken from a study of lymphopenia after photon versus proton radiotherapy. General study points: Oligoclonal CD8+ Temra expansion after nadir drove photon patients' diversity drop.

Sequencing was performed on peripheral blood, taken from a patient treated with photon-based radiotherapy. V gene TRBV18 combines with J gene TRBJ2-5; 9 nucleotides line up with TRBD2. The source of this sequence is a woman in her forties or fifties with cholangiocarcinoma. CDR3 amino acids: CASSSTFLAGKQETQYF. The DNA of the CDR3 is TGTGCCAGCTCATCAACTTTCCTAGCGGGGAAGCAAGAGACCCAGTACTTC. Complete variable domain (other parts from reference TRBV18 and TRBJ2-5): NAGVMQNPRHLVRRRGQEARLRCSPMKGHSHVYWYRQLPEEGLKFMVYLQKENIIDESGMPKERFSAEFPKEGPSILRIQQVVRGDSAAYFCASSSTFLAGKQETQYFGPGTRLLVL.